The clone carrying this T cell receptor beta chain was counted between two and nine times. The authors' processing: By means of reference gene primer amplification, nucleated cell counts were estimated. Generated by immunoSEQ multiplex PCR, the TCRdb table keeps only in-frame clones and is missing some. Clone size and V and J calls were adopted from that table, with D and trimming inferred from the DNA. This table holds approximately 170,000 clones, approximately 86% found once. CDR1 and CDR2 (germline): SNHLY, FYNNEI. This CDR3 comprises 14 residues. V lost 3 bases, J lost 2 bases, and 2 bases stayed unmatched. The data derive from a study of blood T cell repertoires in COVID-19. Study-wide background: From T cells, B-cell-depleted T cells, or PBMCs came the material, which was cDNA or gDNA.

The V gene is TRBV2, the J gene TRBJ1-2; TRBD1 agrees at 8 bases. Sequencing was performed on peripheral blood. This receptor was taken from a man aged 65 to 85 with acute or convalescent COVID-19. The CDR3 coding sequence is TGTGCCAGCAGTGATCAGGGGGCCAACTATGGCTACACCTTC. This codes for CASSDQGANYGYTF.